The 20 T cell receptor beta chains presented below share a single source sample, sequenced in a study of blood T cell repertoires in COVID-19 (dated by TCRdb to between 2020 and 2021). The library was generated by the immunoSEQ multiplex PCR assay. TCRdb re-hosts the immuneACCESS table, in-frame sequences only. Its copies lack some clones; in the studies checked, an unresolved V gene accounts for under half of them, and the cause for the rest is not known. The sample data list roughly 80,000 clones, and around 80% of these were observed just once. Jointly, the top ten make up about 12% of the sample. Input material: peripheral blood. The source is an elderly man with acute or convalescent COVID-19.

Only a few counts were recorded for this clone. The chain couples TRBV6-1 to TRBJ2-5, with D tentatively TRBD2 (5 bases). CDR3 length equals 15 residues. The germline gives CDR1 MNHNS, CDR2 SASEGT. The V end lost 3 bases, the J end lost 1 base, and 12 bases lay between the germline ends. In DNA form, the CDR3 reads TGTGCCAGCAGTGATGCTGGACGGGGCCAAGAGACCCAGTACTTC. Protein product: CASSDAGRGQETQYF.

The chain couples TRBV3-1 (or the pseudogene TRBV3-2) to TRBJ1-6; TRBD1 matches 9 bases. The CDR3 loop spans 19 amino acids. CDR1 and CDR2 from the germline V gene are LGHDT and YNNKEL (reference sequence). V gave up 0 bases and J gave up 9 bases; unmatched junction bases: 15. The CDR3 loop is CASSQDLVIGQGMLSPLHF. DNA of the CDR3: TGTGCCAGCAGCCAAGATTTGGTCATCGGACAGGGGATGCTTTCACCCCTCCACTTT.

The genes are TRBV4-2 and TRBJ2-2; 8 bases fit TRBD2. The V gene end was trimmed by 0 bases and the J gene end by 4 bases; junction bases not matched to a gene: 7. Germline V gene sequence: CDR1 LGHNA, CDR2 YNFKEQ. The CDR3 is 17 residues long. For the CDR3, the DNA is TGTGCCAGCAGCCAAGAGGAAGGCGGGGGGCCCACCGGGGAGCTGTTTTTT. It translates to CASSQEEGGGPTGELFF.

The chain carries TRBV7-3 and TRBJ2-5, with 12 bases identical to TRBD2. Per the germline V gene, CDR1 is SGHTA and CDR2 is FQGTGA. Germline trimming cut 4 bases from V and 5 bases from J; bases unmatched to any gene: 5. This CDR3 region has 15 residues. CDR3 sequence reads: CASSWTSGVGETQYF. CDR3 nucleotides: TGTGCCAGCAGCTGGACTAGCGGGGTGGGCGAGACCCAGTACTTC.

V and J are TRBV5-8 and TRBJ2-3; 10 nucleotides match TRBD2. V was pared by 4 bases and J by 9 bases, with 11 bases of the junction left unmatched. The CDR3 extends over 15 amino acids. Germline CDR1 and CDR2: SGHTS and YDEGEE. The CDR3 DNA reads TGTGCCAGCAGCGAGAGCGGGGGGGCCTCACGGACGCAGTATTTT. It specifies CASSESGGASRTQYF.

J is TRBJ1-1 and V is TRBV7-8; maybe TRBD1 (6 bases). The CDR3 has 14 residues. Germline CDR1 reads SGHVS; CDR2 reads FQNEAQ. The V gene lost 4 bases and the J gene lost 3 bases, with 12 bases spanning the gap. CDR3 coding DNA: TGTGCCAGCAGCTCCCGGGACACATACACTGAAGCTTTCTTT. As protein: CASSSRDTYTEAFF. Full variable domain (remainder filled in from reference TRBV7-8 and TRBJ1-1): GAGVSQSPRYKVAKRGQDVALRCDPISGHVSLFWYQQALGQGPEFLTYFQNEAQLDKSGLPSDRFFAERPEGSVSTLKIQRTQQEDSAVYLCASSSRDTYTEAFFGQGTRLTVV.

The V gene is TRBV27, the J gene TRBJ1-2; possibly TRBD1 for D (6 bases). This CDR3 is 13 amino acids long. Germline CDR1 MNHEY, CDR2 SMNVEV (reference sequence). Trimming shortened V by 5 bases and J by 8 bases, and 15 bases separated the two germline ends. CDR3: CASSQDRSSGYTF. In DNA, the CDR3 is TGTGCCAGCAGTCAAGACAGGAGCTCCGGCTACACCTTC.

J is TRBJ1-1 and V is TRBV7-8; possible D gene TRBD1, 6 bases. The CDR3 length is 14 residues. The ends were cut back, 7 bases at V and 4 bases at J, with 16 bases in the middle. Germline V CDR1 and CDR2: SGHVS, FQNEAQ. The CDR3 loop is CASIRYRASTEAFF. CDR3 DNA: TGTGCCAGCATTAGATACAGGGCCTCCACTGAAGCTTTCTTT.

The CDR3 DNA follows: TGTGCCAGCAGCCAAAGAGGAAGGACTAGCGGGGCCCAAGAGACCCAGTACTTC. Protein product: CASSQRGRTSGAQETQYF. The genes are TRBV3-1 (or the pseudogene TRBV3-2) and TRBJ2-5; TRBD2 agrees at 12 bases. Germline assignment: CDR1 LGHDT and CDR2 YNNKEL (reference sequence). The CDR3 sequence is 18 residues long. Trimming cost V 2 bases and J 1 base; bases outside gene matches: 8.

V and J are TRBV9 and TRBJ1-2; 7 positions agree with TRBD1. J gave up 6 bases and V 0 bases, and 8 bases lay outside the gene matches. From germline, CDR1 is SGDLS and CDR2 YYNGEE. This CDR3 region has 15 residues. CDR3: CASSVGTGAWNGYTF. The CDR3, as DNA: TGTGCCAGCAGCGTAGGAACAGGGGCATGGAATGGCTACACCTTC.

This chain's CDR3 is CASKPGTSGEETQYF. CDR3 bases: TGCGCCAGCAAGCCCGGGACTAGCGGGGAAGAGACCCAGTACTTC. The J gene is TRBJ2-5, the V gene TRBV10-2; 13 bases match TRBD2. CDR1 WSHSY and CDR2 SAAADI come from the germline V gene. The CDR3 is 15 amino acids. The V and J ends lost 7 bases and 3 bases, in that order; junction bases with no gene match: 5.

V gene TRBV6-1 combines with J gene TRBJ1-3; 11 nucleotides align to TRBD1. The CDR3 totals 18 residues. The germline CDR1 and CDR2 sequences are MNHNS and SASEGT. V dropped 4 bases and J dropped 0; count of bases not matched to a gene: 8. In DNA form, the CDR3 reads TGTGCCAGCAGTGCCGGGACAGGGGGTAGTTACTCTGGAAACACCATATATTTT. Translation gives CASSAGTGGSYSGNTIYF.

This rearrangement joins TRBV11-3 to TRBJ2-1; D perhaps matches TRBD2 (6 bases). CDR1 and CDR2 from the germline V gene are SGHNT and YENEEA. Trimming stripped 0 bases from V and 6 bases from J, with 9 bases between. This CDR3 spans 14 amino acids. As DNA, the CDR3 is TGTGCCAGCAGCTTAGAACGGGGGAGCAATGAGCAGTTCTTC. As protein: CASSLERGSNEQFF. The whole variable domain, remainder taken from reference TRBV11-3 and TRBJ2-1, is EAGVVQSPRYKIIEKKQPVAFWCNPISGHNTLYWYLQNLGQGPELLIRYENEEAVDDSQLPKDRFSAERLKGVDSTLKIQPAELGDSAVYLCASSLERGSNEQFFGPGTRLTVL.

This clone was counted only a few times. The chain links TRBV7-6 to TRBJ1-6; TRBD1 agrees at 8 bases. V was pared by 0 bases and J by 9 bases, with 7 bases of the junction left unmatched. CDR3 length: 16 residues. The germline gives CDR1 SGHVS, CDR2 FNYEAQ. As DNA, the CDR3 is TGTGCCAGCAGCTTAGCCCTACAGGGGGATGGTTCACCCCTCCACTTT. The encoded protein is CASSLALQGDGSPLHF.

In its sample, this clone was seen once. The chain combines TRBV3-1 (or the pseudogene TRBV3-2) with TRBJ1-4, with a weak D call TRBD1 (5 bases). CDR1 is LGHDT, CDR2 YNNKEL, per germline (reference sequence). The V gene lost 0 bases and the J gene lost 4 bases, with 9 bases spanning the gap. This CDR3 spans 15 amino acids. The CDR3 here is CASSQDGGVNEKLFF. CDR3 nucleotide sequence: TGTGCCAGCAGCCAAGATGGGGGGGTTAATGAAAAACTGTTTTTT.

This chain uses TRBV25-1 with TRBJ2-7; possible D gene TRBD1, 5 bases. In germline, CDR1 is MGHDK, CDR2 SYGVNS. This CDR3 region has 13 residues. V lost 7 bases to trimming and J lost 0 bases, with 10 bases between them. In DNA form, the CDR3 reads TGTGCCAGCAACGGAGACAGCTCCTACGAGCAGTACTTC. Encoded protein: CASNGDSSYEQYF.

This chain links TRBV5-5 with TRBJ2-7; a weak D match, TRBD2 (6 bases). Germline values: CDR1 SGHKS, CDR2 YYEKEE (reference sequence). V was cut by 10 bases and J by 0 bases, with 23 bases left in between. This CDR3 contains 16 residues. The DNA for the CDR3 is TGTGCCTGTGGGAAGGCGGGGAGCCCAAGCTCCTACGAGCAGTACTTC. It encodes CACGKAGSPSSYEQYF.

This chain connects TRBV21-1 to TRBJ2-1; no DNA check was done on the table's D call, TRBD2. TRBV21-1 is an annotated pseudogene. This CDR3 has 19 residues. The CDR3 loop reads CASSKALCGYASSYNEQFF. As DNA, the CDR3 is TGTGCCAGCAGCAAAGCGCTTTGCGGTTACGCTAGCTCCTACAATGAGCAGTTCTTC.

The chain joins TRBV18 to TRBJ2-1; D unresolved. Trimming cost V 3 bases and J 0 bases, with 9 bases left between them. Germline V gives CDR1 KGHSH, CDR2 LQKENI. This CDR3 has 15 residues. The CDR3: CASSPPQISYNEQFF. The CDR3 DNA reads TGTGCCAGCTCACCTCCACAGATCTCCTACAATGAGCAGTTCTTC.

J is TRBJ1-1 and V is TRBV6-5; 9 positions match TRBD1. Germline V gene lookup returns CDR1 MNHEY and CDR2 SVGAGI. The CDR3 runs to 14 residues. V gave up 7 bases and J gave up 8 bases; unmatched junction bases: 11. CDR3 sequence (DNA): TGTGCCAGCACCAAAAGGGACAGGGTAAACGAAGCTTTCTTT. Residues: CASTKRDRVNEAFF.